The 25 T cell receptor beta chains presented below share a single source sample, sequenced in a study of spatial heterogeneity in lung cancer. TCRdb re-analysed the 5' RACE reads in MiXCR, keeping a single row per CDR3 protein. Of about 120,000 distinct CDR3 sequences listed, approximately 12% are singletons. Time point given: blood at routine non-recurrence follow-up after resection. Whole RNA was taken from tumor, nontumor lung or frozen PBMC; it was then sequenced unsorted. The sample was PBMCs, taken at follow-up. These receptors were taken from a male donor with early-stage non-small cell lung cancer.

Ten or more counts support this clonotype. The chain carries TRBV27 and TRBJ2-1; 7 nucleotides align to TRBD1. In germline, CDR1 is MNHEY, CDR2 SMNVEV (reference sequence). V trimming: 6 bases; J trimming: 7 bases; junction bases outside the gene matches: 9. The CDR3 is 14 amino acids. The CDR3 sequence is CASSSTTGENEQFF. DNA of the CDR3: TGTGCCAGCAGCTCAACCACAGGGGAGAATGAGCAGTTCTTC.

This clonotype showed up just a few times. The rearrangement links TRBV5-1 to TRBJ1-1; D call uncertain. The germline V and J ends were trimmed by 4 bases and 3 bases, with 10 bases remaining between them. In germline, CDR1 is SGHRS, CDR2 YFSETQ. The CDR3 runs 13 residues. The chain's CDR3 is CASSPWGDTEAFF. For the CDR3, the DNA is TGCGCCAGCAGCCCATGGGGAGACACTGAAGCTTTCTTT.

This clonotype was seen more than once but under ten times. The rearrangement links TRBV27 to TRBJ2-3, with D unresolved. Between the trimmed V and J ends, which lost 2 bases and 2 bases, there was a span of 8 bases. In germline, CDR1 is MNHEY, CDR2 SMNVEV (reference sequence). The CDR3 extends over 14 amino acids. CDR3 protein: CASSLGVYTDTQYF. CDR3 DNA sequence: TGTGCCAGCAGTTTAGGAGTGTACACAGATACGCAGTATTTT.

The rearrangement links TRBV7-2 to TRBJ2-5; D not certain. CDR1 SGHTA and CDR2 FQGNSA come from the germline V gene. The CDR3 contains 14 residues. V lost 0 bases to trimming and J lost 9 bases, with 14 bases between them. The CDR3 is CASSLAGSRTAQYF. The CDR3, as DNA: TGTGCCAGCAGCTTAGCAGGTAGCCGTACGGCCCAGTACTTC.

This clonotype was recorded at least ten times. The V and J genes are TRBV6-6 and TRBJ2-7, with 10 bases lining up with TRBD2. Per the germline V gene, CDR1 is MNHNY and CDR2 is SVGAGI (reference sequence). The V and J ends lost 7 bases and 1 base, in that order; junction bases with no gene match: 7. The CDR3 contains 15 residues. In DNA, the CDR3 is TGTGCCAGCAATACAGGAGCGGGGGGGTCCTACGAGCAGTACTTC. This encodes CASNTGAGGSYEQYF.

This clonotype was seen ten or more times. The genes are TRBV29-1 and TRBJ1-4; no definite D call. The CDR3 sequence is 13 residues long. The germline gives CDR1 SQVTM, CDR2 ANQGSEA. Trimming left V 4 bases short and J 5 bases short, with 11 bases between. The CDR3, as DNA: TGCAGCGTTGCTGGAGGTTGGAATGAAAAACTGTTTTTT. It translates to CSVAGGWNEKLFF.

This clonotype was picked up a small number of times. The gene calls are TRBV20-1 and TRBJ1-2; D is ambiguous. Germline lookup yields CDR1 DFQATT and CDR2 SNEGSKA (reference sequence). The ends were cut back, 8 bases at V and 4 bases at J, with 17 bases in the middle. The CDR3 is 13 residues long. The chain's CDR3 is CSSEGELSYGYTF. As DNA, the CDR3 is TGCAGTTCCGAGGGTGAATTGTCCTATGGCTACACCTTC.

This clonotype was detected a few times. The chain links TRBV6-2 or TRBV6-3 to TRBJ1-5, with 8 bases lining up with TRBD1. Losses at the gene ends were 5 bases for V and 6 bases for J; bases not matched to a gene: 9. The CDR3 sequence is 15 residues long. CDR1 is MNHEY and CDR2 is SVGEGT in the germline V gene. The CDR3 sequence: CASSHQDRVGQPQHF. The CDR3 nucleotides are TGTGCCAGCAGTCACCAGGACAGGGTTGGTCAGCCCCAGCATTTT.

A few counts support this clonotype. V usage is TRBV7-3 and J usage is TRBJ2-5; D is unresolved. The ends were cut back, 0 bases at V and 5 bases at J, with 13 bases in the middle. This CDR3 has 15 residues. Germline V gene lookup returns CDR1 SGHTA and CDR2 FQGTGA. Here the CDR3 reads CASSLTPLGHETQYF. CDR3 DNA sequence: TGTGCCAGCAGCTTAACTCCCCTAGGTCACGAGACCCAGTACTTC.

This clonotype has a count of ten or more. The chain is built from TRBV7-2 and TRBJ2-3; a possible D gene is TRBD2 (5 bases). V was clipped by 1 base and J by 11 bases, with 13 bases between them. This CDR3 contains 13 residues. Germline-derived CDR1 and CDR2 are SGHTA and FQGNSA. As DNA, the CDR3 is TGTGCCAGCAGCTTAGAGGCGAGGGTCAAGCAGTATTTT. Translated, it gives CASSLEARVKQYF.

This clonotype was observed a handful of times. The chain recombines TRBV10-3 with TRBJ2-3; unclear D gene. V lost 3 bases and J 0 bases, leaving 7 bases between the germline ends. CDR1 is ENHRY and CDR2 is SYGVKD in the germline V gene. The CDR3 length is 14 residues. For the CDR3, the DNA is TGTGCCATCAGTGACCGTATTAGCACAGATACGCAGTATTTT. Translated, it gives CAISDRISTDTQYF.

This clonotype was recorded at least ten times. V gene TRBV29-1 combines with J gene TRBJ2-7, with TRBD1 matching over 12 bases. CDR1 and CDR2 from the germline V gene are SQVTM and ANQGSEA. V trimming: 2 bases; J trimming: 7 bases; junction bases outside the gene matches: 3. The CDR3 has 13 residues. The CDR3 spells CSVERDRGREQYF. CDR3 coding DNA: TGCAGCGTTGAAAGGGACAGGGGGCGGGAGCAGTACTTC.

The gene calls are TRBV6-1 and TRBJ1-2, with D tentatively TRBD1 (6 bases). The CDR3 totals 15 residues. V was trimmed by 7 bases and J by 3 bases, leaving 18 bases between them. In germline, CDR1 is MNHNS, CDR2 SASEGT. The CDR3 DNA sequence: TGTGCCAGCATCAGAGCTCCGGACAGAGACTATGGCTACACCTTC. It translates to CASIRAPDRDYGYTF.

In this sample, this clonotype turned up many times. The chain uses TRBV12-3 or TRBV12-4 and TRBJ1-2, with a tentative D call TRBD1 (6 bases). The CDR3 extends over 12 amino acids. V was shortened by 5 bases and J by 9 bases, with 13 bases between the two germline ends. The CDR3 loop is CASSPQGLRYTF. The CDR3, as DNA: TGTGCCAGCAGTCCACAGGGATTACGCTACACCTTC.

This clonotype showed up many times. The chain recombines TRBV4-1 with TRBJ2-7; D gene unclear. Germline CDR1 reads MGHRA; CDR2 reads YSYEKL. This CDR3 contains 13 residues. Trimming left V 3 bases short and J 4 bases short, with 10 bases between. In DNA, the CDR3 is TGCGCCAGCAGCCATGGACCCCTGTACGAGCAGTACTTC. Encoded protein: CASSHGPLYEQYF.

J is TRBJ2-5 and V is TRBV6-5, with TRBD1 as a possible D gene (5 bases). Trimming stripped 2 bases from V and 4 bases from J, with 11 bases between. CDR3 length: 14 residues. Germline lookup yields CDR1 MNHEY and CDR2 SVGAGI. CDR3 DNA sequence: TGTGCCAGCAGTTACCGGACAAATGGAGAGACCCAGTACTTC. Its translation is CASSYRTNGETQYF.

The gene calls are TRBV7-2 and TRBJ2-3; 8 nucleotides agree with TRBD2. J gave up 2 bases and V 7 bases, and 8 bases lay outside the gene matches. The CDR3 is made up of 15 amino acids. The germline gives CDR1 SGHTA, CDR2 FQGNSA. CDR3 region: CASISGRGVTDTQYF. The DNA for the CDR3 is TGTGCCAGCATCTCTGGGCGGGGGGTCACAGATACGCAGTATTTT.

The genes are TRBV14 and TRBJ2-1; 7 bases line up with TRBD1. Germline trimming cut 6 bases from V and 10 bases from J; bases unmatched to any gene: 6. The CDR3 has 12 residues. Looked up from germline, CDR1 is SGHDN and CDR2 is FVKESK. Here the CDR3 reads CASSPGQLEQFF. The CDR3 DNA sequence: TGTGCCAGCAGTCCGGGACAGCTAGAGCAGTTCTTC. Drawing the rest from reference TRBV14 and TRBJ2-1, the complete variable domain is EAGVTQFPSHSVIEKGQTVTLRCDPISGHDNLYWYRRVMGKEIKFLLHFVKESKQDESGMPNNRFLAERTGGTYSTLKVQPAELEDSGVYFCASSPGQLEQFFGPGTRLTVL.

This clonotype was seen a handful of times. The J gene is TRBJ1-3, the V gene TRBV7-2; 10 bases fit TRBD1. This CDR3 spans 16 amino acids. From germline, CDR1 is SGHTA and CDR2 FQGNSA. The junction had 5 bases not matched to a gene; V was cut back by 4 bases and J by 2 bases. The CDR3 DNA is TGTGCCAGCAGCTACGCCGGGACAGGGGCTGGAAACACCATATATTTT. Translating gives CASSYAGTGAGNTIYF.

This chain's CDR3 is CASERQGLNSGANVLTF. DNA for the CDR3: TGCGCCAGCGAAAGACAGGGCCTCAACTCTGGGGCCAACGTCCTGACTTTC. The chain combines TRBV5-1 with TRBJ2-6; 7 bases agree with TRBD1. The germline V gene has CDR1 SGHRS and CDR2 YFSETQ. V lost 7 bases and J lost 0; bases outside the gene matches: 10. The CDR3 has 17 residues.

The chain combines TRBV11-2 with TRBJ2-2, with 7 positions matching TRBD1. Trimming took 5 bases from V and 10 from J; bases not matched to a gene: 13. The CDR3 loop spans 15 amino acids. CDR1 is SGHAT and CDR2 is FQNNGV in the germline V gene. The CDR3 DNA sequence: TGTGCCAGCAGCGCCCCACACAGGGGTCAAGTGGAGCTGTTTTTT. The encoded protein is CASSAPHRGQVELFF.

The table lists this clonotype with a few counts. CDR3 loop: CASSLGDGYTF. The CDR3 DNA is TGTGCCAGCAGTTTAGGGGATGGCTACACCTTC. This chain joins TRBV12-3 or TRBV12-4 and TRBJ1-2; D unresolved. The CDR3 has 11 residues. V was clipped by 1 base and J by 6 bases, with 3 bases between them.

This chain links TRBV12-3 or TRBV12-4 with TRBJ1-5; 8 bases fit TRBD1. The CDR3 has 14 residues. V shed 6 bases and J 7 bases; nucleotides not matched to a gene: 8. The CDR3 spells CASRDGQGGQPQHF. Written as DNA, the CDR3 is TGTGCCAGCAGGGATGGACAGGGAGGCCAGCCCCAGCATTTT.

The genes are TRBV12-3 or TRBV12-4 and TRBJ2-7; D is tentatively TRBD1 or TRBD2 (5 bases each). The CDR3 extends over 14 amino acids. Trimming pared 4 bases from V and 2 bases from J, leaving 12 bases between. The CDR3: CASSSSGQTYEQYF. The DNA of the CDR3 is TGTGCCAGCAGTTCCTCGGGGCAGACCTACGAGCAGTACTTC.

This clonotype occurred many times. The chain links TRBV19 to TRBJ1-2; a possible D gene is TRBD1 (5 bases). Germline V gives CDR1 LNHDA, CDR2 SQIVND (reference sequence). CDR3 length equals 14 residues. Trimming took off 7 bases at V and 2 bases at J, with 14 bases between the two ends. The DNA for the CDR3 is TGTGCCAGTACCCCTGAGGGGCGAAACTATGGCTACACCTTC. This codes for CASTPEGRNYGYTF.